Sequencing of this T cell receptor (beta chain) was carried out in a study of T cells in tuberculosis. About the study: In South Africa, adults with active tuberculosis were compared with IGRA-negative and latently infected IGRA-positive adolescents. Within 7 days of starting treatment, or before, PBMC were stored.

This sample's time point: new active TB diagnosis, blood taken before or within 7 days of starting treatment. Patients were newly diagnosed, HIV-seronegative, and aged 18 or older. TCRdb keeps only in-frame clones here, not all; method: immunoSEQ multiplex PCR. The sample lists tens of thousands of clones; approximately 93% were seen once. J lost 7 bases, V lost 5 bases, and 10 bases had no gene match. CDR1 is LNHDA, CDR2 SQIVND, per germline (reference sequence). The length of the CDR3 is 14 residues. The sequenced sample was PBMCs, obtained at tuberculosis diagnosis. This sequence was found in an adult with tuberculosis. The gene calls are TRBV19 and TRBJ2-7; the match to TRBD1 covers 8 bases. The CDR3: CASSPGQGWSEQYF. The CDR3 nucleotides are TGTGCCAGTAGTCCCGGACAGGGCTGGAGTGAGCAGTACTTC.